The 21 T cell receptor beta chains reported below all come from one sample, sequenced in a study of blood T cell repertoires in COVID-19. Sequenced by immunoSEQ multiplex PCR; TCRdb stores in-frame clones only, minus some. Of over 95,000 clones in the sample, around 85% were seen once. Sequencing input: peripheral blood. The source is a human donor in a cohort sampled during active COVID-19.

The chain has TRBV4-1 and TRBJ2-3; no firm D call. CDR1 is MGHRA, CDR2 YSYEKL, per germline. CDR3 size: 16 residues. Trimming cost V 5 bases and J 0 bases, with 15 bases left between them. CDR3 protein: CASSSRAKASTDTQYF. CDR3 in DNA: TGCGCCAGCAGCTCCCGAGCGAAAGCTAGCACAGATACGCAGTATTTT.

The gene calls are TRBV11-2 and TRBJ2-3; 8 bases fit TRBD2. Germline CDR1 is SGHAT and CDR2 is FQNNGV. V trimming: 3 bases; J trimming: 3 bases; junction bases outside the gene matches: 5. This CDR3 spans 15 amino acids. CDR3 amino acids: CASSLWRGETDTQYF. The CDR3 DNA reads as TGTGCCAGCAGCTTGTGGCGGGGGGAGACAGATACGCAGTATTTT.

V is TRBV9 and J is TRBJ1-2, with D uncertain. The V gene lost 3 bases and the J gene lost 6 bases, with 9 bases spanning the gap. Germline V gene data show CDR1 as SGDLS and CDR2 as YYNGEE. The CDR3 sequence is 12 residues long. The CDR3 region is CASSGSEHGYTF. DNA for the CDR3: TGTGCCAGCAGCGGATCCGAGCATGGCTACACCTTC.

The chain carries TRBV28 and TRBJ2-1, with TRBD2 identical over 9 bases. Germline CDR1 is MDHEN and CDR2 is SYDVKM. There are 12 residues in the CDR3. Trimming took 9 bases from V and 4 from J; bases not matched to a gene: 1. The CDR3 reads CASLAGYNEQFF. CDR3 DNA: TGTGCCAGTCTAGCGGGGTACAATGAGCAGTTCTTC.

V is TRBV11-2 and J is TRBJ1-3, with 9 bases identical to TRBD1. V dropped 3 bases and J dropped 0; count of bases not matched to a gene: 9. The CDR3 sequence is 18 residues long. CDR1 is SGHAT and CDR2 is FQNNGV in the germline V gene. CDR3 nucleotide sequence: TGTGCCAGCAGCTTTCCCTCAGGACAGGGGAGCTCTGGAAACACCATATATTTT. Translating it yields CASSFPSGQGSSGNTIYF.

This chain connects TRBV4-2 to TRBJ2-2; D is unclear. Germline CDR1 LGHNA, CDR2 YNFKEQ. V lost 0 bases to trimming and J lost 3 bases, with 5 bases between them. There are 14 residues in the CDR3. Here the CDR3 reads CASSQDGDTGELFF. CDR3 sequence (DNA): TGTGCCAGCAGCCAAGACGGAGACACCGGGGAGCTGTTTTTT.

This clone was seen only once. The chain couples TRBV6-6 to TRBJ2-3; perhaps TRBD2 as D (6 bases). V shed 3 bases and J shed 5 bases, with 12 bases lying between them. This CDR3 is 14 amino acids long. CDR1 is MNHNY and CDR2 is SVGAGI in the germline V gene (reference sequence). CDR3 amino acids: CASSYGQGLDTQYF. CDR3 nucleotide sequence: TGTGCCAGCAGTTATGGGCAGGGACTAGATACGCAGTATTTT.

The chain carries TRBV6-5 and TRBJ1-2, with 7 nucleotides matching TRBD1. V gave up 6 bases and J gave up 4 bases; unmatched junction bases: 8. This CDR3 has 14 amino acids. CDR1 is MNHEY, CDR2 SVGAGI, per germline. CDR3 residues: CASSLGGFPYGYTF. Written as DNA, the CDR3 is TGTGCCAGCAGCTTAGGGGGCTTCCCCTATGGCTACACCTTC.

The chain combines TRBV19 with TRBJ2-2; the match to TRBD1 covers 8 bases. With V trimmed by 6 bases and J by 1 base, 10 bases remained unmatched. CDR3 size: 17 residues. The germline CDR1 and CDR2 sequences are LNHDA and SQIVND (reference sequence). CDR3 bases: TGTGCCAGTAGGATAAGCCCGGGACAGGTGAACACCGGGGAGCTGTTTTTT. Amino acids: CASRISPGQVNTGELFF.

The genes are TRBV6-6 and TRBJ1-2, with D maybe TRBD1 (6 bases). V shed 8 bases and J shed 0 bases, with 13 bases lying between them. CDR1 is MNHNY, CDR2 SVGAGI, per germline (reference sequence). The CDR3 length is 14 residues. As DNA, the CDR3 is TGTGCCAGCTTGATGGACAGAGCTAACTATGGCTACACCTTC. It translates to CASLMDRANYGYTF.

The rearrangement links TRBV6-5 to TRBJ1-1; D is uncertain. Germline CDR1 reads MNHEY; CDR2 reads SVGAGI. Trimming stripped 11 bases from V and 5 bases from J, with 21 bases between. The CDR3 is made up of 14 amino acids. The CDR3 DNA reads as TGTGCCGGAGCCGCAGGAGGGTACCGAACTGAAGCTTTCTTT. This translates into CAGAAGGYRTEAFF.

Only one count was recorded for this clone. J is TRBJ2-7 and V is TRBV7-3; no definite D call. Germline assignment: CDR1 SGHTA and CDR2 FQGTGA. The CDR3 extends over 15 amino acids. V lost 0 bases and J lost 5, with 14 bases in between. CDR3 nucleotides: TGTGCCAGCAGCTTAACGGCTCCCTCCAGTGACGAGCAGTACTTC. Translation gives CASSLTAPSSDEQYF.

This clone has only one observation. This chain's CDR3 is CASSYRQVNTEAFF. The CDR3 nucleotides are TGTGCCAGCAGTTATAGGCAGGTGAACACTGAAGCTTTCTTT. This sequence joins TRBV6-6 and TRBJ1-1, with D unclear. The CDR3 contains 14 residues. Trimming removed 3 bases at V and 0 bases at J, with 8 bases between. Germline V gene sequence: CDR1 MNHNY, CDR2 SVGAGI (reference sequence).

The chain recombines TRBV29-1 with TRBJ2-4; a possible D gene is TRBD2 (7 bases). V was trimmed by 5 bases and J by 0 bases, leaving 17 bases between them. Per the germline V gene, CDR1 is SQVTM and CDR2 is ANQGSEA. This CDR3 region has 16 residues. The CDR3: CSVQLGGARAKNIQYF. The CDR3 bases are TGCAGCGTTCAACTAGGGGGGGCCCGAGCCAAAAACATTCAGTACTTC.

The chain links TRBV6-1 to TRBJ2-7; TRBD2 matches at 12 bases. Looked up from germline, CDR1 is MNHNS and CDR2 is SASEGT. The CDR3 is 17 residues long. V lost 4 bases, J lost 2 bases, and 9 bases stayed unmatched. The CDR3 sequence is CASSVGLAGRFAYEQYF. The CDR3 DNA follows: TGTGCCAGCAGTGTCGGACTAGCGGGGAGGTTCGCCTACGAGCAGTACTTC.

The chain has TRBV10-1 and TRBJ2-3; no definite D call. The CDR3 sequence is 14 residues long. V shed 0 bases and J shed 4 bases, with 8 bases lying between them. Germline CDR1 and CDR2: WNHNN and SYGVQD (reference sequence). CDR3 coding DNA: TGCGCCAGCAGTGAGTCGAGATTCTCAGATACGCAGTATTTT. Its translation: CASSESRFSDTQYF.

The chain has TRBV10-1 and TRBJ1-3; D remains unclear. There are 14 residues in the CDR3. Germline assignment: CDR1 WNHNN and CDR2 SYGVQD (reference sequence). Trimming left V 3 bases short and J 0 bases short, with 6 bases between. The CDR3 reads CASSDGGSGNTIYF. The CDR3 DNA is TGCGCCAGCAGTGATGGAGGCTCTGGAAACACCATATATTTT.

In this sample, this clone turned up a few times. The chain has TRBV9 and TRBJ2-3; tentatively, D is TRBD1 (7 bases). The germline CDR1 and CDR2 sequences are SGDLS and YYNGEE. Deletions cut 0 bases from V and 6 bases from J, with 17 bases between. The CDR3 extends over 16 amino acids. The CDR3 DNA reads TGTGCCAGCAGCGTAGCCGGGACACAGGGGAGGGATACGCAGTATTTT. This encodes CASSVAGTQGRDTQYF. The variable domain in full, completed from reference TRBV9 and TRBJ2-3, reads DSGVTQTPKHLITATGQRVTLRCSPRSGDLSVYWYQQSLDQGLQFLIQYYNGEERAKGNILERFSAQQFPDLHSELNLSSLELGDSALYFCASSVAGTQGRDTQYFGPGTRLTVL.

The chain joins TRBV5-1 to TRBJ1-2; the match to TRBD1 covers 8 bases. This CDR3 contains 12 residues. Germline CDR1 is SGHRS and CDR2 is YFSETQ. J lost 4 bases, V lost 10 bases, and 6 bases had no gene match. CDR3 in DNA: TGCGCCTCCGGACAGGGTGGCTATGGCTACACCTTC. It encodes CASGQGGYGYTF.

This sequence joins TRBV6-5 and TRBJ1-1; a possible D gene is TRBD1 (5 bases). Trimming pared 6 bases from V and 1 base from J, leaving 15 bases between. The CDR3 runs 15 residues. Per germline, CDR1 MNHEY and CDR2 SVGAGI. The CDR3 reads CASRFLRARNTEAFF. The CDR3 coding sequence is TGTGCCAGCAGATTCCTCAGGGCTAGGAACACTGAAGCTTTCTTT.

The chain employs TRBV5-1 and TRBJ1-6, with 9 bases fitting TRBD1. The trim removed 4 bases at V and 6 bases at J, leaving 8 bases unmatched. The V gene's germline CDR1 is SGHRS and CDR2 YFSETQ. The CDR3 is made up of 16 amino acids. The CDR3 protein is CASSPDRGSSNSPLHF. The CDR3 nucleotides are TGCGCCAGCAGCCCGGACAGGGGATCAAGTAATTCACCCCTCCACTTT.